Following are 21 T cell receptor beta chains from one sample sequenced in a study of T cell responses to AZD1222 COVID-19 vaccine. Profiling relied on immunoSEQ multiplex PCR, and the TCRdb table lists in-frame clones only, not all of them. The sample records around 100,000 clones, about 89% being singletons. Here the sequenced sample was peripheral blood, taken on day 0 of MenACWY control vaccination. Receptors originate from an adult in good health.

In nucleotides, the CDR3 is TGCGCCAGCAGCCCTACGGGACAGAACTATGGCTACACCTTC. Protein: CASSPTGQNYGYTF. The gene calls are TRBV5-1 and TRBJ1-2, with 7 bases identical to TRBD1. Germline values: CDR1 SGHRS, CDR2 YFSETQ. The CDR3 sequence is 14 residues long. V shed 4 bases and J 2 bases; nucleotides not matched to a gene: 5.

In this sample, this clone turned up a few times. The chain employs TRBV3-1 (or the pseudogene TRBV3-2) and TRBJ2-7; tentatively, D is TRBD1 (5 bases). Germline V lookup: CDR1 LGHDT, CDR2 YNNKEL (reference sequence). Trimming removed 0 bases from V and 2 bases from J, with 11 bases in between. This CDR3 region has 15 residues. CDR3 amino acids: CASSQDFTGTYEQYF. In DNA, the CDR3 is TGTGCCAGCAGCCAAGATTTTACAGGCACCTACGAGCAGTACTTC.

This clone turned up a few times. The V and J genes are TRBV6-5 and TRBJ2-5, with D maybe TRBD1 (5 bases). Germline CDR1 and CDR2: MNHEY and SVGAGI. Between the trimmed V and J ends, which lost 3 bases and 1 base, there was a span of 9 bases. The CDR3 covers 14 residues. In DNA, the CDR3 is TGTGCCAGCAGTTATAAGCAGGGCCAAGAGACCCAGTACTTC. This encodes CASSYKQGQETQYF.

The sample holds a few counts of this clone. This chain links TRBV6-2 or TRBV6-3 with TRBJ2-2, with 7 bases fitting TRBD1. This CDR3 has 15 amino acids. CDR1 MNHEY and CDR2 SVGEGT come from the germline V gene. Trimming at V came to 6 bases and at J to 4 bases, leaving 8 bases not matched to a gene. CDR3 protein: CASSWIDRATGELFF. DNA of the CDR3: TGTGCCAGCAGCTGGATCGACAGGGCCACCGGGGAGCTGTTTTTT.

This rearrangement joins TRBV20-1 to TRBJ1-1; D is unclear. CDR3 length equals 12 residues. The germline CDR1 and CDR2 sequences are DFQATT and SNEGSKA (reference sequence). With 3 bases removed from V and 5 bases from J, the gap between germline ends came to 10 bases. The CDR3 protein is CSASTGRTEAFF. Written as DNA, the CDR3 is TGCAGTGCTAGTACGGGGAGGACTGAAGCTTTCTTT.

V is TRBV28 and J is TRBJ1-2; 7 bases fit TRBD1. The CDR3 has 14 amino acids. Per germline, CDR1 MDHEN and CDR2 SYDVKM. With 4 bases clipped from V and 0 bases from J, the junction kept 2 bases outside the gene matches. CDR3 nucleotides: TGTGCCAGCAGTTCGGGGACAGCTAACTATGGCTACACCTTC. Translating gives CASSSGTANYGYTF.

The V gene is TRBV27, the J gene TRBJ2-7; tentative D call: TRBD2 (6 bases). Germline CDR1 is MNHEY and CDR2 is SMNVEV (reference sequence). The length of the CDR3 is 16 residues. Trimming removed 4 bases from V and 7 bases from J, with 23 bases in between. CDR3 region: CASSSLFRQRAGEQYF. The CDR3 DNA reads as TGTGCCAGCAGTTCACTATTCCGACAGCGGGCAGGGGAGCAGTACTTC.

In DNA form, the CDR3 reads TGTGCCAGCAGTTTATCTGTCTCTAATGAGCAGTTCTTC. Residues: CASSLSVSNEQFF. The V call is TRBV28, the J call TRBJ2-1; D unclear. The CDR3 covers 13 residues. Germline V CDR1 and CDR2: MDHEN, SYDVKM. Trimming took 1 base from V and 7 from J, leaving 8 bases between them.

This rearrangement joins TRBV28 to TRBJ1-5; maybe TRBD1 (5 bases). Germline V lookup: CDR1 MDHEN, CDR2 SYDVKM. The CDR3 is 14 residues long. Trimming left V 3 bases short and J 4 bases short, with 10 bases between. The CDR3 nucleotides read TGTGCCAGCAGTTTCGGAGGGGATAATCAGCCCCAGCATTTT. Its protein is CASSFGGDNQPQHF.

V and J are TRBV28 and TRBJ2-2; D possibly corresponds to TRBD1 (5 bases). Germline CDR1 is MDHEN and CDR2 is SYDVKM. Trimming cost V 1 base and J 3 bases, with 9 bases left between them. This CDR3 comprises 15 residues. The CDR3 region is CASSLSQGYTGELFF. CDR3 sequence (DNA): TGTGCCAGCAGTTTATCCCAGGGATACACCGGGGAGCTGTTTTTT.

This clone was observed once. The chain links TRBV3-1 (or the pseudogene TRBV3-2) to TRBJ1-2, with D possibly TRBD1 on 5 matching bases. The V gene lost 0 bases and the J gene lost 8 bases, with 13 bases spanning the gap. Germline lookup yields CDR1 LGHDT and CDR2 YNNKEL (reference sequence). This CDR3 has 14 amino acids. CDR3 protein: CASSQDLGDWGYTF. DNA for the CDR3: TGTGCCAGCAGCCAAGATCTCGGGGACTGGGGCTACACCTTC.

The chain couples TRBV4-3 to TRBJ2-1; D is perhaps TRBD1 (6 bases). There are 19 residues in the CDR3. CDR1 LGHNA and CDR2 YSLEER come from the germline V gene. Trimming removed 1 base at V and 7 bases at J, with 26 bases between. CDR3: CASSQGYSRGLGPSNEQFF. The CDR3 DNA is TGCGCCAGCAGCCAAGGTTACAGCAGGGGATTGGGGCCCTCGAATGAGCAGTTCTTC.

V is TRBV7-9 and J is TRBJ1-2, with a possible D match to TRBD1 (6 bases). Germline V CDR1 and CDR2: SEHNR, FQNEAQ (reference sequence). This CDR3 is built from 16 residues. V lost 5 bases and J lost 0, with 16 bases in between. This chain's CDR3 is CASSPHYRETNYGYTF. The CDR3 DNA is TGTGCCAGCAGCCCGCACTACAGGGAGACTAACTATGGCTACACCTTC.

The CDR3: CASTEGHTEAFF. The CDR3 nucleotides read TGTGCCAGCACTGAAGGACATACTGAAGCTTTCTTT. The chain links TRBV12-3 or TRBV12-4 to TRBJ1-1, with D perhaps matching TRBD1 (5 bases). The CDR3 is made up of 12 amino acids. Trimming removed 7 bases from V and 5 bases from J, with 11 bases in between.

The V gene is TRBV6-5, the J gene TRBJ1-5, with D maybe TRBD1 (5 bases). The CDR3 consists of 14 residues. Deletions cut 6 bases from V and 5 bases from J, with 14 bases between. The germline CDR1 and CDR2 sequences are MNHEY and SVGAGI. The CDR3 sequence: CASSRGRLDQPQHF. CDR3 DNA: TGTGCCAGCAGCCGGGGCAGGTTAGATCAGCCCCAGCATTTT.

This clone was counted only a few times. Written as DNA, the CDR3 is TGTGCCAGCAGCTTAGGAGCAGATACGCAGTATTTT. It encodes CASSLGADTQYF. The chain uses TRBV11-1 and TRBJ2-3; no definite D call. V shed 1 base and J shed 4 bases, with 3 bases lying between them. Germline-derived CDR1 and CDR2 are SGHAT and FQDESV (reference sequence). The CDR3 runs 12 residues. Using reference TRBV11-1 and TRBJ2-3 for the parts outside the CDR3, the full variable domain is EAEVAQSPRYKITEKSQAVAFWCDPISGHATLYWYRQILGQGPELLVQFQDESVVDDSQLPKDRFSAERLKGVDSTLKIQPAELGDSAMYLCASSLGADTQYFGPGTRLTVL.

This clone was found once. V is TRBV6-5 and J is TRBJ2-6; tentative D call: TRBD1 (6 bases). The germline CDR1 and CDR2 sequences are MNHEY and SVGAGI. The ends were cut back, 5 bases at V and 3 bases at J, with 11 bases in the middle. CDR3 length equals 15 residues. The CDR3 nucleotides read TGTGCCAGCAGTAAACAGGGTTTTGGGGCCAACGTCCTGACTTTC. Translation: CASSKQGFGANVLTF.

This clone showed up just once. CDR3 sequence reads: CASSPDSWGQETQYF. The CDR3 nucleotides are TGTGCCAGCTCACCCGACAGCTGGGGCCAAGAGACCCAGTACTTC. The rearrangement joins TRBV18 to TRBJ2-5; TRBD1 is a possible D gene (5 bases). The CDR3 is made up of 15 amino acids. The V end lost 3 bases, the J end lost 1 base, and 12 bases lay between the germline ends. Germline assignment: CDR1 KGHSH and CDR2 LQKENI.

The rearrangement uses TRBV5-1 and TRBJ2-3; 15 bases align to TRBD2. The junction had 4 bases not matched to a gene; V was cut back by 3 bases and J by 5 bases. The CDR3 is made up of 16 amino acids. The germline CDR1 and CDR2 sequences are SGHRS and YFSETQ. The CDR3 nucleotides read TGCGCCAGCAGCTGGACTAGCGGGGGGGCAGGAGATACGCAGTATTTT. Amino acid sequence: CASSWTSGGAGDTQYF.

The chain has TRBV5-1 and TRBJ1-2; no clear D. Germline CDR1 is SGHRS and CDR2 is YFSETQ. There are 11 residues in the CDR3. V dropped 7 bases and J dropped 1 base, with 5 bases sitting between them. The CDR3 spells CASSNNYGYTF. Here the CDR3 DNA reads TGCGCCAGCTCTAATAACTATGGCTACACCTTC. The full variable domain, its missing parts supplied by reference TRBV5-1 and TRBJ1-2, is KAGVTQTPRYLIKTRGQQVTLSCSPISGHRSVSWYQQTPGQGLQFLFEYFSETQRNKGNFPGRFSGRQFSNSRSEMNVSTLELGDSALYLCASSNNYGYTFGSGTRLTVV.

The CDR3 coding sequence is TGTGCCAGCAGCCTCCAGGTGAACACTGAAGCTTTCTTT. It encodes CASSLQVNTEAFF. The chain has TRBV12-3 or TRBV12-4 and TRBJ1-1; D not certain. The CDR3 is made up of 13 amino acids. Trimming shortened V by 6 bases and J by 0 bases, and 8 bases separated the two germline ends.